Presented here are 13 T cell receptor beta chains from one specimen sequenced in a study of blood T cell repertoires in COVID-19 (TCRdb year 2020). Receptor amplification or capture employed the immunoSEQ multiplex PCR assay. TCRdb holds this immuneACCESS table with in-frame rearrangements only. Some clones are missing; in checked studies, unresolved V genes explain under half, and the rest has no known cause. This sample gives 300,000 or so clones in total; nearly 90% of them show up just once. The ten largest clones take up approximately 5% of the sample. The sample consisted of PBMCs or T cells enriched from blood (not recorded which). The receptors stem from a woman under 40 who had recovered from COVID-19.

The V gene is TRBV14, the J gene TRBJ1-2; 7 bases are a match to TRBD1. The CDR3 has 17 amino acids. V trimming: 0 bases; J trimming: 2 bases; junction bases outside the gene matches: 9. Germline V lookup: CDR1 SGHDN, CDR2 FVKESK. In nucleotides, the CDR3 is TGTGCCAGCAGCCAAGAGCGCGGAATCAGGGGGAACTATGGCTACACCTTC. This translates into CASSQERGIRGNYGYTF.

The chain is built from TRBV11-2 and TRBJ1-2; D gene uncertain. The CDR3 runs to 13 residues. Germline V gene sequence: CDR1 SGHAT, CDR2 FQNNGV. V was clipped by 1 base and J by 7 bases, with 10 bases between them. CDR3 amino acids: CASSLVGGSGYTF. In DNA, the CDR3 is TGTGCCAGCAGCTTAGTAGGCGGATCTGGCTACACCTTC.

CDR3 sequence reads: CASSLWAGSYNEQFF. Here the CDR3 DNA reads TGTGCCAGCAGCTTATGGGCGGGGTCCTACAATGAGCAGTTCTTC. The rearrangement links TRBV7-3 to TRBJ2-1; possible D gene TRBD2, 6 bases. Trimming removed 2 bases from V and 1 base from J, with 9 bases in between. Germline values: CDR1 SGHTA, CDR2 FQGTGA. This CDR3 has 15 amino acids.

This rearrangement joins TRBV2 to TRBJ2-7; 8 bases fit TRBD1. Trimming removed 5 bases from V and 0 bases from J; junction bases left unmatched: 12. Per germline, CDR1 SNHLY and CDR2 FYNNEI. The CDR3 is made up of 17 amino acids. In DNA form, the CDR3 reads TGTGCCAGCAGTTCCCCGGGACAGGCCCCAAACTCCTACGAGCAGTACTTC. Encoded protein: CASSSPGQAPNSYEQYF.

The V call is TRBV25-1, the J call TRBJ1-5; D perhaps matches TRBD1 (5 bases). The germline V gene has CDR1 MGHDK and CDR2 SYGVNS. The V end lost 7 bases, the J end lost 7 bases, and 23 bases lay between the germline ends. The CDR3 consists of 16 residues. The CDR3 nucleotides read TGTGCCAGCACCACCAAGGCGGTCAGGGAGGGACAGCCCCAGCATTTT. Protein sequence: CASTTKAVREGQPQHF.

Only one count was recorded for this clone. A read error is likely, as this CDR3 ends without the conserved phenylalanine or tryptophan. It is unclear where the CDR3 begins or ends on the DNA, so no DNA is shown, and the CDR3 is as TCRdb lists it. This sequence joins TRBV2 and TRBJ1-2; no check of the table's D call, TRBD1, against the DNA was made. The CDR3 is 15 amino acids in total, end residues counted. Germline CDR1 reads SNHLY; CDR2 reads FYNNEI. The CDR3: CASTLPRGGTGSYWV.

The rearrangement links TRBV21-1 to TRBJ1-6; TRBD1, as called in the table, went unchecked against the DNA. TRBV21-1 is flagged as a pseudogene. CDR3 size: 13 residues. CDR3 sequence (DNA): TGTGCCAGCAGCAAACGACAGAATTCACCCCTCCACTTT. Its protein is CASSKRQNSPLHF.

On this clone itself: The junction shows a germline mismatch at one end, possibly a read error. The chain joins TRBV5-4 to TRBJ1-2, with D perhaps TRBD1 (6 bases). There are 14 residues in the CDR3. Germline CDR1 SGHNT, CDR2 YYREEE (reference sequence). DNA of the CDR3: TGTGCCAGTAGCTTGGCCGGGGGGGCCGGTGGCTACACCTTC. Amino acids: CASSLAGGAGGYTF.

This clone was observed once. The rearrangement links TRBV19 to TRBJ1-4; D perhaps matches TRBD1 (6 bases). The germline V gene encodes CDR1 LNHDA and CDR2 SQIVND (reference sequence). The CDR3 contains 13 residues. V lost 7 bases and J lost 7, with 13 bases in between. The CDR3 DNA reads TGTGCCAGTAATCACAGGGAGGGTGAAAAACTGTTTTTT. This sequence encodes CASNHREGEKLFF. The full variable domain, completed using reference TRBV19 and TRBJ1-4, is DGGITQSPKYLFRKEGQNVTLSCEQNLNHDAMYWYRQDPGQGLRLIYYSQIVNDFQKGDIAEGYSVSREKKESFPLTVTSAQKNPTAFYLCASNHREGEKLFFGSGTQLSVL.

The V call is TRBV7-9, the J call TRBJ1-2; D may be TRBD1 (5 bases). Trimming shortened V by 5 bases and J by 0 bases, and 16 bases separated the two germline ends. Per germline, CDR1 SEHNR and CDR2 FQNEAQ (reference sequence). This CDR3 is 16 amino acids long. CDR3 sequence: CASSTPQGDPNYGYTF. For the CDR3, the DNA is TGTGCCAGCAGCACACCCCAGGGCGACCCTAACTATGGCTACACCTTC.

The rearrangement joins TRBV19 to TRBJ1-1; 7 bases are a match to TRBD1. J was trimmed by 4 bases and V by 3 bases; bases with no gene match: 8. CDR3 length: 15 amino acids. Germline CDR1 reads LNHDA; CDR2 reads SQIVND (reference sequence). The CDR3 sequence: CASSMKGARITEAFF. The DNA of the CDR3 is TGTGCCAGTAGTATGAAGGGGGCGAGGATCACTGAAGCTTTCTTT.

The V gene is TRBV7-3, the J gene TRBJ2-3, with D unclear. The ends were cut back, 3 bases at V and 0 bases at J, with 7 bases in the middle. There are 14 residues in the CDR3. CDR1 SGHTA and CDR2 FQGTGA come from the germline V gene. The CDR3 bases are TGTGCCAGCAGCTTCGAGTTTAGCACAGATACGCAGTATTTT. Translation: CASSFEFSTDTQYF.

V is TRBV19 and J is TRBJ2-6, with unresolved D. The V and J ends lost 3 bases and 0 bases respectively, with 9 bases between them. Germline values: CDR1 LNHDA, CDR2 SQIVND (reference sequence). The CDR3 spans 16 residues. This CDR3 is CASSILTPSGANVLTF. The CDR3 DNA reads TGTGCCAGTAGTATTCTGACACCCTCTGGGGCCAACGTCCTGACTTTC. The full variable domain, with the rest looked up from reference TRBV19 and TRBJ2-6, is DGGITQSPKYLFRKEGQNVTLSCEQNLNHDAMYWYRQDPGQGLRLIYYSQIVNDFQKGDIAEGYSVSREKKESFPLTVTSAQKNPTAFYLCASSILTPSGANVLTFGAGSRLTVL.